The rows below give T cell receptor beta chains drawn from one sample of a study of shared clonotypes between healthy human individuals. Only in-frame clones appear in the TCRdb table, and some are missing; sequencing was by immunoSEQ multiplex PCR. The repertoire has about 2,500,000 clones, roughly 92% of them found once; the top ten carry around 0.15%. Material for sequencing was naive CD4+ T cells sorted from blood. Receptor source: a man aged 18 to 30 in good health. CDR3s include the opening cysteine and the closing phenylalanine or tryptophan. The order of the fields is J gene, V gene, D gene, clone size, CDR3 DNA, CDR3 protein. The D gene is left open where the match is weak. Rows may omit the clone size; those that give it use once, few, many or a size class.

>TRBJ2-7|TRBV6-6|TRBD1|.
TGTGCCAGCAATGGAGGACAGGGGGCTAAACTTTGGGAGCAGTACTTC
CASNGGQGAKLWEQYF
>TRBJ2-7|TRBV29-1|.|.
TGCAGCGTTGCAGAATTCGGCACCTACGAGCAGTACTTC
CSVAEFGTYEQYF
>TRBJ1-2|TRBV19|.|.
TGTGCCAGTAGTATCGGTACAGGGAAGAACTATGGCTACACCTTC
CASSIGTGKNYGYTF
>TRBJ1-5|TRBV18|TRBD1|.
TGTGCCAGCTCACCTGAGACAGGGGCCCAGCCCCAGCATTTT
CASSPETGAQPQHF
>TRBJ2-3|TRBV5-4|TRBD2|.
TGTGCCAGCAGCCGAGGACTAGCGGGAGGACCCACAGATACGCAGTATTTT
CASSRGLAGGPTDTQYF
>TRBJ1-3|TRBV5-4|.|.
TGTGCCAGCAGCTTGGAACCCAGTGGAAACACCATATATTTT
CASSLEPSGNTIYF
>TRBJ1-5|TRBV25-1|TRBD1|.
TGTGCCAGCAGTAACCCGGGACAGAATCAGCCCCAGCATTTT
CASSNPGQNQPQHF
>TRBJ2-7|TRBV6-5|.|.
TGTGCCAGCAGCCCTCAGGGCTACGAGCAGTACTTC
CASSPQGYEQYF
>TRBJ2-7|TRBV6-1|TRBD2|.
TGTGCCAGCAGTGGTAGTAAGCGGGGGAGCTCCTACGAGCAGTACTTC
CASSGSKRGSSYEQYF
>TRBJ2-2|TRBV6-5|.|.
TGTGCCAGCAGGGGTAGTACCGGGGAGCTGTTTTTT
CASRGSTGELFF
>TRBJ2-5|TRBV30|.|.
TGTGCCTGGAGCTTGGGGGAGACCCAGTACTTC
CAWSLGETQYF
>TRBJ2-7|TRBV4-2|.|.
TGTGCCAGCAGCCAAGGGGGATCAGCCTACGAGCAGTACTTC
CASSQGGSAYEQYF
>TRBJ2-5|TRBV11-2|.|.
TGTGCCAGCAGCCCACAGGCGCCAGAGACCCAGTACTTC
CASSPQAPETQYF
>TRBJ2-2|TRBV5-1|TRBD1|.
TGCGCCAGCAGCCAAGGTCCCGGGACAGGGGGCGGGAACACCGGGGAGCTGTTTTTT
CASSQGPGTGGGNTGELFF
>TRBJ1-6|TRBV11-2|.|.
TGTGCCAGCAGCTTAGATCCACAGAATTCACCCCTCCACTTT
CASSLDPQNSPLHF
>TRBJ1-2|TRBV13|.|.
TGTGCCAGCAGCTCCCCTTCACTGAGATCCGACTATGGCTACACCTTC
CASSSPSLRSDYGYTF
>TRBJ2-1|TRBV7-2|.|.
TGTGCCAGCAGCTCCCGAGTTCCTACAACCTCCTACAATGAGCAGTTCTTC
CASSSRVPTTSYNEQFF
>TRBJ2-5|TRBV6-5|.|.
TGTGCCAGCAGTACCGACAGTTGGACCCAGTACTTC
CASSTDSWTQYF
>TRBJ1-5|TRBV6-1|.|.
TGTGCCAGCAGGGCAACCGGGACAAAGCCCCAGCATTTT
CASRATGTKPQHF
>TRBJ2-5|TRBV29-1|TRBD2|.
TGCAGCGTTCTCCCGGGAGGAGAGACCCAGTACTTC
CSVLPGGETQYF
>TRBJ2-7|TRBV7-2|TRBD1|.
TGTGCCAGCAGGTCGTCACCTGTAGGGGGCCCCTACGAGCAGTACTTC
CASRSSPVGGPYEQYF
>TRBJ2-5|TRBV5-6|.|.
TGTGCCAGCAGCTTGTGGGGGGAGACCCAGTACTTC
CASSLWGETQYF
>TRBJ2-3|TRBV6-5|.|.
TGTGCCAGCAGGGGGGGTCGCACAGATACGCAGTATTTT
CASRGGRTDTQYF
>TRBJ2-7|TRBV9|.|.
TGTGCCAGCAGCGCAAGGGACTCCCCCTTGTACGAGCAGTACTTC
CASSARDSPLYEQYF
>TRBJ2-7|TRBV19|TRBD1|.
TGTGCCAGTAGTCGGGGACAGGGATTCTACGAGCAGTACTTC
CASSRGQGFYEQYF
>TRBJ2-7|TRBV2|.|.
TGTGCCAGCAGTGAACAGGGGGGTCAGTACGAGCAGTACTTC
CASSEQGGQYEQYF
>TRBJ2-7|TRBV10-3|.|.
TGTGCCATCAGTGAGTCGCCGAGCGGCAGCTCCTACGAGCAGTACTTC
CAISESPSGSSYEQYF
>TRBJ2-3|TRBV5-4|TRBD1|.
TGTGCCAGCAGCTCAACAGGGGTAAGAACAGATACGCAGTATTTT
CASSSTGVRTDTQYF
>TRBJ1-1|TRBV5-6|.|.
TGTGCCAGCGCCAGGGTTAGTCGCACTGAAGCTTTCTTT
CASARVSRTEAFF
>TRBJ2-7|TRBV19|TRBD2|.
TGTGCCAGTAGTATAGCGGGGTCGAGCGGGAGCTCCTACGAGCAGTACTTC
CASSIAGSSGSSYEQYF
>TRBJ2-1|TRBV7-9|.|.
TGTGCCAGCAGCTTAGAGGCGGGGGCATACAATGAGCAGTTCTTC
CASSLEAGAYNEQFF
>TRBJ1-6|TRBV6-6|.|.
TGTGCCAGCAGTTACGGAGTGAGAACACCCCTCCACTTT
CASSYGVRTPLHF
>TRBJ2-4|TRBV5-1|.|.
TGCGCCAGCATGTGGGGGTCCACCACCGAGGCCAAAAACATTCAGTACTTC
CASMWGSTTEAKNIQYF
>TRBJ2-7|TRBV10-1|.|.
TGCGCCAGCAGAGCTGACAGGCCCCCCACCTACGAGCAGTACTTC
CASRADRPPTYEQYF
>TRBJ2-4|TRBV21-1|.|.
TGTGCCAGCAGCAAAGGAAGACTAGGACTCTTC
CASSKGRLGLF
>TRBJ1-5|TRBV4-1|TRBD1|.
TGCGCCAGCAGCCAAGGGTTGGCCAGGGGGAGCAATCAGCCCCAGCATTTT
CASSQGLARGSNQPQHF
>TRBJ1-3|TRBV29-1|.|.
TGCAGCGTTCGAGGATCTGGAAACACCATATATTTT
CSVRGSGNTIYF
>TRBJ2-3|TRBV2|.|.
TGTGCCAGCAGTCAGCAAATAGCGACAACGCAGTATTTT
CASSQQIATTQYF
>TRBJ1-3|TRBV7-2|.|.
TGTGCCAGCAGCTTAGACAGAACTAACGGAAACACCATATATTTT
CASSLDRTNGNTIYF
>TRBJ1-6|TRBV7-2|.|.
TGTGCCAGCAGGTGGGGCTCACTTAATTCACCCCTCCACTTT
CASRWGSLNSPLHF
>TRBJ1-4|TRBV6-5|.|.
TGTGCCAGCAGACAGGGTGGGGAAAAACTGTTTTTT
CASRQGGEKLFF
>TRBJ2-5|TRBV2|.|.
TGTGCCAGCACCCTAACTCGGATTCAAGAGACCCAGTACTTC
CASTLTRIQETQYF
>TRBJ2-7|TRBV5-6|.|.
TGTGCCAGCGGCCTCCCCCAGGCGGGGCTCTCCGAGCAGTACTTC
CASGLPQAGLSEQYF
>TRBJ2-2|TRBV28|.|.
TGTGCCAGCAGTTTAGTCCCCTCTAAAGGCGGGGAGCTGTTTTTT
CASSLVPSKGGELFF
>TRBJ1-6|TRBV6-5|.|.
TGTGCCACCAGACGGGGGGCGCTCTATAATTCACCCCTCCACTTT
CATRRGALYNSPLHF
>TRBJ1-3|TRBV4-1|.|.
TGCGCCAGCAGCCGCCAACAAGGAAGCACCATATATTTT
CASSRQQGSTIYF
>TRBJ1-1|TRBV6-5|TRBD1|.
TGTGCCAGCAGTACAGGGACAGGGGTCACTGAAGCTTTCTTT
CASSTGTGVTEAFF
>TRBJ2-5|TRBV10-3|TRBD2|.
TGTGCCATCAGGCGGGGGGGCCAAGAGACCCAGTACTTC
CAIRRGGQETQYF
>TRBJ2-2|TRBV6-5|TRBD1|.
TGTGCCAGCAGTTACTCTCTGGGACAGACCACCGGGGAGCTGTTTTTT
CASSYSLGQTTGELFF
>TRBJ2-7|TRBV4-3|.|.
TGCGCCAGCAGCCAAGATCTGGCCTCCTACGAGCAGTACTTC
CASSQDLASYEQYF
>TRBJ1-6|TRBV6-1|TRBD1|.
TGTGCCAGCAGTGAGATCGGACAGGGGAGCTCCTATAATTCACCCCTCCACTTT
CASSEIGQGSSYNSPLHF
>TRBJ2-7|TRBV29-1|TRBD1|.
TGCAGCGGGTCGACAGGGTCCTACGAGCAGTACTTC
CSGSTGSYEQYF
>TRBJ1-5|TRBV5-4|.|once
TGTGCCAGCAGCCCTGATAGCAATCAGCCCCAGCATTTT
CASSPDSNQPQHF
>TRBJ2-1|TRBV27|TRBD2|.
TGTGCCAGCAGTACCCGGACTAGCGGGAGACCCAATGAGCAGTTCTTC
CASSTRTSGRPNEQFF
>TRBJ2-3|TRBV9|.|.
TGTGCCAGCAGCCTTCGACAGAGTAGCACAGATACGCAGTATTTT
CASSLRQSSTDTQYF
>TRBJ2-7|TRBV27|TRBD2|.
TGTGCCAGCAGTCAACTAGCGGGAGCGTACGAGCAGTACTTC
CASSQLAGAYEQYF
>TRBJ2-2|TRBV19|.|.
TGTGCCAGTAGCACTAGGGGGGGCGGTAACACCGGGGAGCTGTTTTTT
CASSTRGGGNTGELFF
>TRBJ1-2|TRBV5-1|.|.
TGCGCCAGCAGCCCGGGTGGGGGAAACTATGGCTACACCTTC
CASSPGGGNYGYTF
>TRBJ2-5|TRBV18|.|.
TGTGCCAGCTCACCGAGTACCGGGGAGCAGTACTTC
CASSPSTGEQYF